This entry lists 23 T cell receptor beta chains sequenced from one sample in a study of beta chain features in type 1 diabetes. Reverse transcribing all isolated RNA meant expressed TCRB transcripts were sequenced. Measured with immunoSEQ multiplex PCR; TCRdb has only the in-frame clones, and not every one. The table has around 240,000 clones, approximately 16% seen once. Their antigen targets remain unknown. Study outcomes and limitations: Shorter TCRB CDR3s, moderately but significantly so, were found in Type 1 diabetes patients in all four CD4+ subsets.

Sample: naive CD4+ T cells from blood. The receptors were sampled from a man between 25 and 39 years old with type 1 diabetes.

The chain has TRBV29-1 and TRBJ1-1, with a possible D match to TRBD1 (5 bases). The CDR3 totals 13 residues. V dropped 7 bases and J dropped 0 bases, with 12 bases sitting between them. Looked up from germline, CDR1 is SQVTM and CDR2 is ANQGSEA. The CDR3 region has the DNA TGCAGCGCCCTACGACAGTTGAACACTGAAGCTTTCTTT. Protein: CSALRQLNTEAFF.

This clone was seen more than once but under ten times. As DNA, the CDR3 is TGTGCCAGCAGCTTTAGACTAGCGGGAGCAGATACGCAGTATTTT. It yields the protein CASSFRLAGADTQYF. The gene calls are TRBV7-2 and TRBJ2-3, with 12 nucleotides matching TRBD2. The CDR3 extends over 15 amino acids. V lost 3 bases and J lost 4; bases outside the gene matches: 2. CDR1 and CDR2 (germline): SGHTA, FQGNSA.

This clone was counted only a few times. DNA for the CDR3: TGTGCCAGCAGCTCTCGCGGGGGCTCCTACAATGAGCAGTTCTTC. Translated, it gives CASSSRGGSYNEQFF. V and J are TRBV7-2 and TRBJ2-1, with 7 bases identical to TRBD2. V gave up 4 bases and J gave up 0 bases; unmatched junction bases: 3. Germline CDR1 is SGHTA and CDR2 is FQGNSA. The CDR3 has 15 amino acids.

Only a few counts were recorded for this clone. This rearrangement joins TRBV6-6 to TRBJ1-2, with D uncertain. This CDR3 spans 16 amino acids. The V end lost 0 bases, the J end lost 8 bases, and 19 bases lay between the germline ends. From germline, CDR1 is MNHNY and CDR2 SVGAGI (reference sequence). DNA for the CDR3: TGTGCCAGCAGTTACTCGGTCGAGGACCAAACTTTAGGCTACACCTTC. This sequence encodes CASSYSVEDQTLGYTF.

The J gene is TRBJ1-2, the V gene TRBV16; D uncertain. The CDR3 is 12 amino acids. Germline CDR1 and CDR2: KGHSY and FQNENV. Between the trimmed V and J ends, which lost 1 base and 4 bases, there was a span of 4 bases. In DNA form, the CDR3 reads TGTGCCAGCAGCCAATTTGTCTATGGCTACACCTTC. Its protein is CASSQFVYGYTF.

This clone was observed a handful of times. The V gene is TRBV13, the J gene TRBJ2-5; no clear D. CDR1 is PRHDT and CDR2 is FYEKMQ in the germline V gene (reference sequence). Trimming stripped 0 bases from V and 2 bases from J, with 1 base between. The CDR3 contains 12 residues. CDR3 DNA sequence: TGTGCCAGCAGCTTAGGACAAGAGACCCAGTACTTC. This encodes CASSLGQETQYF. The full variable domain, rest sourced from reference TRBV13 and TRBJ2-5, is AAGVIQSPRHLIKEKRETATLKCYPIPRHDTVYWYQQGPGQDPQFLISFYEKMQSDKGSIPDRFSAQQFSDYHSELNMSSLELGDSALYFCASSLGQETQYFGPGTRLLVL.

This clone was seen more than once but under ten times. V and J are TRBV5-1 and TRBJ2-7; 12 positions match TRBD2. The CDR3 is made up of 14 amino acids. Losses at the gene ends were 3 bases for V and 4 bases for J; bases not matched to a gene: 2. Germline V gives CDR1 SGHRS, CDR2 YFSETQ. CDR3 in amino acids: CASSSGTSGYEQYF. Written as DNA, the CDR3 is TGCGCCAGCAGCTCAGGGACTAGCGGGTACGAGCAGTACTTC.

The chain is built from TRBV28 and TRBJ2-3; the D is unclear. In germline, CDR1 is MDHEN, CDR2 SYDVKM. The CDR3 is 16 amino acids. V was trimmed by 3 bases and J by 1 base, leaving 14 bases between them. For the CDR3, the DNA is TGTGCCAGCAGTTTTGCCCGGCGAGGACGCACAGATACGCAGTATTTT. It translates to CASSFARRGRTDTQYF.

The sample holds a few counts of this clone. V usage is TRBV7-8 and J usage is TRBJ2-5, with a tentative D call TRBD2 (5 bases). Between the trimmed V and J ends, which lost 3 bases and 5 bases, there was a span of 16 bases. The germline gives CDR1 SGHVS, CDR2 FQNEAQ. CDR3 length equals 15 residues. As DNA, the CDR3 is TGTGCCAGCAGCTTGGGCTCCAACCGCGGGGAGACCCAGTACTTC. As protein: CASSLGSNRGETQYF.

The J gene is TRBJ2-1, the V gene TRBV7-2; no clear D gene. The V and J ends lost 2 bases and 8 bases respectively, with 7 bases between them. The length of the CDR3 is 12 residues. Germline-derived CDR1 and CDR2 are SGHTA and FQGNSA. Here the CDR3 DNA reads TGTGCCAGCAGCTTATCGGGCTATGAGCAGTTCTTC. Amino acids: CASSLSGYEQFF.

In its sample, this clone was seen a few times. The DNA of the CDR3 is TGCGCCAGCAGCCAAGTACGGGGGTCCAGCACAGATACGCAGTATTTT. Translating gives CASSQVRGSSTDTQYF. The gene calls are TRBV4-3 and TRBJ2-3; D may be TRBD2 (6 bases). Deletions cut 1 base from V and 0 bases from J, with 11 bases between. Germline lookup yields CDR1 LGHNA and CDR2 YSLEER. This CDR3 spans 16 amino acids.

This clone was observed a handful of times. The chain combines TRBV2 with TRBJ2-7; D ambiguous. This CDR3 region has 12 residues. V was clipped by 6 bases and J by 0 bases, with 6 bases between them. Germline assignment: CDR1 SNHLY and CDR2 FYNNEI. The CDR3 loop is CASSLSSYEQYF. The DNA for the CDR3 is TGTGCCAGCAGCCTAAGCTCCTACGAGCAGTACTTC. Supplemented by reference TRBV2 and TRBJ2-7, the full variable domain reads EPEVTQTPSHQVTQMGQEVILRCVPISNHLYFYWYRQILGQKVEFLVSFYNNEISEKSEIFDDQFSVERPDGSNFTLKIRSTKLEDSAMYFCASSLSSYEQYFGPGTRLTVT.

This chain uses TRBV29-1 with TRBJ1-5, with D perhaps matching TRBD1 (5 bases). CDR3 length equals 13 residues. The germline V gene encodes CDR1 SQVTM and CDR2 ANQGSEA. Trimming took 7 bases from V and 6 from J, leaving 16 bases between them. CDR3 protein: CSANGGVGQPQHF. CDR3 DNA: TGCAGCGCCAATGGGGGGGTCGGTCAGCCCCAGCATTTT.

A few counts support this clone. V gene TRBV7-2 combines with J gene TRBJ2-3, with 9 bases lining up with TRBD2. The trim removed 5 bases at V and 3 bases at J, leaving 15 bases unmatched. This CDR3 spans 18 amino acids. The germline gives CDR1 SGHTA, CDR2 FQGNSA. CDR3 DNA: TGTGCCAGCAGCCACCCGCCTGGGCGGGAGGGCCCAACAGATACGCAGTATTTT. This sequence encodes CASSHPPGREGPTDTQYF.

The V call is TRBV5-1, the J call TRBJ2-1; 7 nucleotides align to TRBD2. CDR1 and CDR2 from the germline V gene are SGHRS and YFSETQ. The CDR3 contains 12 residues. Trimming took 5 bases from V and 12 from J; bases not matched to a gene: 8. The CDR3 nucleotides read TGCGCCAGCAGTTCCCCGCCGGGAGGGCAGTTCTTC. Residues: CASSSPPGGQFF.

This clone was observed a few times. The V and J genes are TRBV18 and TRBJ2-1; maybe TRBD1 (6 bases). V was cut by 9 bases and J by 9 bases, with 18 bases left in between. This CDR3 is built from 13 residues. Looked up from germline, CDR1 is KGHSH and CDR2 is LQKENI. The CDR3 DNA reads TGTGCCAGTTCCACTGGGGGCTATGGTGAGCAGTTCTTC. Translated, it gives CASSTGGYGEQFF.

This clone was seen a few times. The chain joins TRBV10-3 to TRBJ1-1, with D possibly being TRBD1 (6 bases). The CDR3 spans 13 residues. The V and J ends lost 8 bases and 0 bases respectively, with 10 bases between them. Germline assignment: CDR1 ENHRY and CDR2 SYGVKD. The CDR3 protein is CAIFRGLNTEAFF. In nucleotides, the CDR3 is TGTGCCATCTTCAGGGGACTGAACACTGAAGCTTTCTTT.

This clone was detected only a few times. J is TRBJ2-5 and V is TRBV7-9, with 7 bases aligning to TRBD2. This CDR3 comprises 14 residues. The junction had 6 bases not matched to a gene; V was cut back by 4 bases and J by 4 bases. The germline V gene encodes CDR1 SEHNR and CDR2 FQNEAQ (reference sequence). For the CDR3, the DNA is TGTGCCAGCAGCTCCCGGGGAGGGAGAGAGACCCAGTACTTC. This sequence encodes CASSSRGGRETQYF.

This chain links TRBV28 with TRBJ1-2; TRBD1 matches at 8 bases. With V trimmed by 2 bases and J by 3 bases, 2 bases remained unmatched. CDR3 size: 14 residues. Per the germline V gene, CDR1 is MDHEN and CDR2 is SYDVKM. The CDR3 reads CASSLPDRDYGYTF. The DNA for the CDR3 is TGTGCCAGCAGTTTACCGGACAGGGACTATGGCTACACCTTC.

This clone came up a few times. J is TRBJ2-5 and V is TRBV25-1, with D unresolved. This CDR3 spans 13 amino acids. V was trimmed by 1 base and J by 4 bases, leaving 7 bases between them. Germline assignment: CDR1 MGHDK and CDR2 SYGVNS. CDR3 DNA sequence: TGTGCCAGCAGTGAATTAGTCCGAGAGACCCAGTACTTC. Its protein product is CASSELVRETQYF.

This clone was detected only a few times. The V gene is TRBV4-1, the J gene TRBJ2-6; D unresolved. V was shortened by 0 bases and J by 0 bases, with 21 bases between the two germline ends. The germline gives CDR1 MGHRA, CDR2 YSYEKL. The CDR3 has 21 amino acids. CDR3 DNA: TGCGCCAGCAGCCAAGATCTGATAAGGCAACTACACATCTCTGGGGCCAACGTCCTGACTTTC. This translates into CASSQDLIRQLHISGANVLTF.

This clone was seen more than once but under ten times. The V call is TRBV30, the J call TRBJ1-2; the D gene is possibly TRBD1 (5 bases). The V gene's germline CDR1 is GTSNPN and CDR2 SVGIG (reference sequence). The V end was cut by 0 bases, the J end by 1 base, with 9 bases between. The CDR3 extends over 14 amino acids. DNA of the CDR3: TGTGCCTGGAGTGTAGACAGACTTAACTATGGCTACACCTTC. Amino acid sequence: CAWSVDRLNYGYTF.

The chain employs TRBV13 and TRBJ2-2, with a possible D match to TRBD2 (6 bases). Trimming took 5 bases from V and 6 from J, leaving 13 bases between them. Germline values: CDR1 PRHDT, CDR2 FYEKMQ (reference sequence). The CDR3 is made up of 14 amino acids. The CDR3 coding sequence is TGTGCCAGCAGCCCGCGACCGGGAGCCGGGGAGCTGTTTTTT. Protein product: CASSPRPGAGELFF. Using reference TRBV13 and TRBJ2-2 for the parts outside the CDR3, the full variable domain is AAGVIQSPRHLIKEKRETATLKCYPIPRHDTVYWYQQGPGQDPQFLISFYEKMQSDKGSIPDRFSAQQFSDYHSELNMSSLELGDSALYFCASSPRPGAGELFFGEGSRLTVL.